Listed below are T cell receptor beta chains from one sample, sequenced in a study of technical replicates of blood from several donors. The repertoire was sequenced with immunoSEQ multiplex PCR; TCRdb's copy has only in-frame clones and lacks some. Here the sample spans about 15,000 clones, about 89% being singletons. The sample comprised PBMCs. These receptors were taken from a human donor in good health. CDR3s include the opening cysteine and the closing phenylalanine or tryptophan.

TRBV7-8 CASSLVAPSAVAKNIQYF
TRBV10-2 CASSATGNHEQFF
TRBV10-2 CASSDRRTGGANTEAFF
TRBV18 CASSPSGDGYTF
TRBV6-5 CATQRQATYEQYF
TRBV7-8 CASSFDRTNYGYTF
TRBV7-9 CASSLGGLAGRETQYF
TRBV18 CASSPYPQGGNTEAFF
TRBV14 CASSQESGVQYF
TRBV6-1 CASRGDRVLHGELFF
TRBV28 CASMTVDTIYF
TRBV5-1 CASSLGLPGNEQFF
TRBV5-1 CASSLGSGGVTEAFF
TRBV6-5 CASSPGSYEQYF
TRBV19 CASSTGDYANYGYTF
TRBV5-6 CASSRRQVGETQYF
TRBV9 CASSGVASPTDTQYF
TRBV6-6 CASSRRDRTTNYGYTF
TRBV28 CASNPLGTGLMNTEAFF
TRBV6-5 CASQVRDTQYF
TRBV4-1 CASSPGLAGLSSGNEQFF
TRBV30 CAWSALAGGGDTQYF
TRBV7-7 CASSLVAGSGTDTQYF
TRBV2 CASSPLAGSADTQYF
TRBV11-1 CASSFAGGTEAFF
TRBV5-1 CASSLGTGAGTEAFF
TRBV5-1 CASSPMDSIGNTIYF
TRBV5-4 CASSLDRVGEQYF
TRBV19 CASSPTGGVTEAFF
TRBV7-9 CASSLETSEQETQYF
TRBV19 CASSISSSTQYF
TRBV19 CASSIREREGREQFF
TRBV6-1 CASSESGGNTGELFF
TRBV19 CASSDMGTVPGNTIYF
TRBV6-1 CASSEQSSRYNEQFF
TRBV7-2 CASSAYQKEQFF
TRBV28 CASWTDYGYTF
TRBV11-2 CASSFGVGQGSTEAFF
TRBV6-1 CASSRMDIYGYTF
TRBV5-6 CASSFGQISYEQYF
TRBV27 CASSLRTGGQPQHF
TRBV30 CAWSTTGYEQYF
TRBV19 CASSMRDYGYTF
TRBV25-1 CASSDHRAGVVTGELFF
TRBV5-8 CASSLGGRSPFLEQYF
TRBV9 CASSVAGGPAGELFF
TRBV7-9 CASSSAPGLAGGNADTQYF
TRBV19 CASSTPGANTEAFF
TRBV10-1 CASTSGGDTDTQYF